What follows is one T cell receptor beta chain and its context. What it recognizes is unknown. The PCR ran on 60 Vbeta and 13 Jbeta primers. Measured with immunoSEQ multiplex PCR; TCRdb has only the in-frame clones, and not every one. The table has around 100,000 clones, around 73% seen once. V lost 2 bases and J 2 bases, leaving 13 bases between the germline ends. Per germline, CDR1 SGHAT and CDR2 FQNNGV. The CDR3 length is 16 residues. This sample is part of a study of cytomegalovirus exposure and HLA in healthy donors. General study findings and limits: Clonal expansion, a later analysis showed, was greater in HLA-associated TCR beta chains than in equally common others.

Each donor was healthy, and each was a bone marrow donor. The rearrangement joins TRBV11-2 to TRBJ2-1; a possible D gene is TRBD2 (5 bases). This receptor was identified in a woman aged 40-49 years in good health and CMV-seronegative. Sequenced input: PBMCs. The chain's CDR3 is CASSLIPRTPYNEQFF. The CDR3 DNA sequence: TGTGCCAGCAGCTTAATCCCTCGGACTCCCTACAATGAGCAGTTCTTC. Complete variable domain (other parts from reference TRBV11-2 and TRBJ2-1): EAGVAQSPRYKIIEKRQSVAFWCNPISGHATLYWYQQILGQGPKLLIQFQNNGVVDDSQLPKDRFSAERLKGVDSTLKIQPAKLEDSAVYLCASSLIPRTPYNEQFFGPGTRLTVL.